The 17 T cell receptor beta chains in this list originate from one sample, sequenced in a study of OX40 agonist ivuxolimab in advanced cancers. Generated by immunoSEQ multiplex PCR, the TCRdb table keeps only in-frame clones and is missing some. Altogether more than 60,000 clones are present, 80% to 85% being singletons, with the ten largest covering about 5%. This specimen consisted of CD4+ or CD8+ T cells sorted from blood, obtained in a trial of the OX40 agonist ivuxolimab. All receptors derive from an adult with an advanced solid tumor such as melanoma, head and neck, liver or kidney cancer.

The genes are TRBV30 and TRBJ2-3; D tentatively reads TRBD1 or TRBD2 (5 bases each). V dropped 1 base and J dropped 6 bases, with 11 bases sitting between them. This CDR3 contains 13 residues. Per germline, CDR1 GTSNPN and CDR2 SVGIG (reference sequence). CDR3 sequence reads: CAWSGGRSDTQYF. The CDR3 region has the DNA TGTGCCTGGAGTGGGGGACGATCGGATACGCAGTATTTT.

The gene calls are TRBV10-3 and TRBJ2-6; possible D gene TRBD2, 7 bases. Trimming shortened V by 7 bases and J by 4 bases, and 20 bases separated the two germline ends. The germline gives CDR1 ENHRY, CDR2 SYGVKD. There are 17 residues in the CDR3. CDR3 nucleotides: TGTGCCATCACCCCAGGGGAGGGAGGGACAGGGGCCAACGTCCTGACTTTC. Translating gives CAITPGEGGTGANVLTF.

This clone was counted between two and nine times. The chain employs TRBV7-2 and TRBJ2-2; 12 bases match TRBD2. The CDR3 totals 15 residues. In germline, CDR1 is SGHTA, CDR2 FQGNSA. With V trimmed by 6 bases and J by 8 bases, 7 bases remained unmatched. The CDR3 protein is CASRETSGSSGELFF. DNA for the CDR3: TGTGCCAGCAGAGAGACTAGCGGGAGTTCAGGGGAGCTGTTTTTT.

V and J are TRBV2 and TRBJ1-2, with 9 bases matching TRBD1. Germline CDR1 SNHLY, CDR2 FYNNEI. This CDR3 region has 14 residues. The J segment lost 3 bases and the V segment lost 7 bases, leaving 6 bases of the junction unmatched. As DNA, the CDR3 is TGTGCCAGCACCGGACAGGGGAGATACTATGGCTACACCTTC. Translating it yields CASTGQGRYYGYTF.

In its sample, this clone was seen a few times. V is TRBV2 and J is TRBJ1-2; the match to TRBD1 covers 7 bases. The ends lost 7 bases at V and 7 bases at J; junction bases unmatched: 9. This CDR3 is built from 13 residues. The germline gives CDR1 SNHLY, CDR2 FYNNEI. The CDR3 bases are TGTGCCAGCACCGTAATACAGGGGATTGGCTACACCTTC. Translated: CASTVIQGIGYTF.

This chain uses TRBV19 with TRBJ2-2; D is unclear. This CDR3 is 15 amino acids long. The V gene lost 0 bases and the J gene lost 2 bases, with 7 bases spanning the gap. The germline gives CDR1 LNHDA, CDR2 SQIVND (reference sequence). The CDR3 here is CASSIEGLNTGELFF. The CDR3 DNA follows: TGTGCCAGTAGTATAGAAGGGCTCAACACCGGGGAGCTGTTTTTT.

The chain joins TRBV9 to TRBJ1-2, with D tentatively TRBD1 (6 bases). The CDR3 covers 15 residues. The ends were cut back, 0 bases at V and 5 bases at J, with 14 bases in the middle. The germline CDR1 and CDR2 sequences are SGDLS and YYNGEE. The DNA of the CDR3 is TGTGCCAGCAGCGTAGGGATGGGAGGGGGATATGGCTACACCTTC. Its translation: CASSVGMGGGYGYTF.

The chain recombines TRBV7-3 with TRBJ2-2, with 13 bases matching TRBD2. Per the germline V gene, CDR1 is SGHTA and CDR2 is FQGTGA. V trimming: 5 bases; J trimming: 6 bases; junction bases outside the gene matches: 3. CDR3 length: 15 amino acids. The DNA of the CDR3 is TGTGCCAGCAGCCCCGGACTAGCGGGAGCCGGGGAGCTGTTTTTT. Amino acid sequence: CASSPGLAGAGELFF.

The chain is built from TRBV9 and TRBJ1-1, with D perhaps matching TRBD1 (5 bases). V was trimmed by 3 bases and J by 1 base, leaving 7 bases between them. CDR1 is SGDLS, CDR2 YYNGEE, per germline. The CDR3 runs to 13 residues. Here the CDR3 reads CASSAGPNTEAFF. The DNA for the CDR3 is TGTGCCAGCAGCGCAGGGCCGAACACTGAAGCTTTCTTT.

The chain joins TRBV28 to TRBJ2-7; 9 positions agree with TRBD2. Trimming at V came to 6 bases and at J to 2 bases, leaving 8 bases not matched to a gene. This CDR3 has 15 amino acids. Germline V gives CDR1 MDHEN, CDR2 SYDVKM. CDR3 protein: CASRFSGSHTYEQYF. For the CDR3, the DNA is TGTGCCAGCAGATTTAGCGGGAGCCATACCTACGAGCAGTACTTC.

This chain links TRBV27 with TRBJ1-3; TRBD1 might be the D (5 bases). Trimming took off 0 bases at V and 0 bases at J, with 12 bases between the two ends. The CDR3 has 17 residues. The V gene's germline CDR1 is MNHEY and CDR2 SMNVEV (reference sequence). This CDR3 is CASSLSFRGISGNTIYF. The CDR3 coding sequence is TGTGCCAGCAGTTTATCTTTCCGGGGCATCTCTGGAAACACCATATATTTT.

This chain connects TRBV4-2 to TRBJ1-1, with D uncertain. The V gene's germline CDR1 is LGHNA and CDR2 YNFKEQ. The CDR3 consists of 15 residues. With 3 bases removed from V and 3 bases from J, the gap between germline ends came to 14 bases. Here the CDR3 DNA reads TGTGCCAGCAGCCAGGGTGAGGGTGGGGACACTGAAGCTTTCTTT. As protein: CASSQGEGGDTEAFF.

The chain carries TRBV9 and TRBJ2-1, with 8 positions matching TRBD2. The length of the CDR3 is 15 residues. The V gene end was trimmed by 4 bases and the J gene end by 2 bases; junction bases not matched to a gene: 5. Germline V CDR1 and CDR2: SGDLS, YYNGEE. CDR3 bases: TGTGCCAGCAGCATTATAGCGGGACCCTACAATGAGCAGTTCTTC. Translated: CASSIIAGPYNEQFF. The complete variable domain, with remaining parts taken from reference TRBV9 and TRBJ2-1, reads DSGVTQTPKHLITATGQRVTLRCSPRSGDLSVYWYQQSLDQGLQFLIQYYNGEERAKGNILERFSAQQFPDLHSELNLSSLELGDSALYFCASSIIAGPYNEQFFGPGTRLTVL.

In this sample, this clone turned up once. The CDR3, as DNA: TGTGCCAGCAGCCCGGGACAAGTAGGTGAAAAACTGTTTTTT. Translation: CASSPGQVGEKLFF. The rearrangement uses TRBV7-9 and TRBJ1-4; weak D call: TRBD1 (6 bases). The germline V and J ends were trimmed by 5 bases and 7 bases, with 14 bases remaining between them. The germline V gene has CDR1 SEHNR and CDR2 FQNEAQ (reference sequence). This CDR3 has 14 amino acids.

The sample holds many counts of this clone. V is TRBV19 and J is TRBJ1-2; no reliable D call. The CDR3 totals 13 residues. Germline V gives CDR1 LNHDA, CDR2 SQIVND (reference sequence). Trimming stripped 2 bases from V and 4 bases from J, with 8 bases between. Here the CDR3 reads CASSIFGLYGYTF. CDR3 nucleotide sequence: TGTGCCAGTAGTATATTCGGACTCTATGGCTACACCTTC. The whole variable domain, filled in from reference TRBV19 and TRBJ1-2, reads DGGITQSPKYLFRKEGQNVTLSCEQNLNHDAMYWYRQDPGQGLRLIYYSQIVNDFQKGDIAEGYSVSREKKESFPLTVTSAQKNPTAFYLCASSIFGLYGYTFGSGTRLTVV.

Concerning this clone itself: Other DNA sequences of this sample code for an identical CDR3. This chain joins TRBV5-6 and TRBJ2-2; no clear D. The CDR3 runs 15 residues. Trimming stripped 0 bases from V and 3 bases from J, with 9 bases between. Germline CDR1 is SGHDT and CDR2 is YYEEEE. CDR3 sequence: CASSLVVGDTGELFF. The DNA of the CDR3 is TGTGCCAGCAGCTTGGTGGTTGGGGACACCGGGGAGCTGTTTTTT. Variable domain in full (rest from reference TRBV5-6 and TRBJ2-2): DAGVTQSPTHLIKTRGQQVTLRCSPKSGHDTVSWYQQALGQGPQFIFQYYEEEERQRGNFPDRFSGHQFPNYSSELNVNALLLGDSALYLCASSLVVGDTGELFFGEGSRLTVL.

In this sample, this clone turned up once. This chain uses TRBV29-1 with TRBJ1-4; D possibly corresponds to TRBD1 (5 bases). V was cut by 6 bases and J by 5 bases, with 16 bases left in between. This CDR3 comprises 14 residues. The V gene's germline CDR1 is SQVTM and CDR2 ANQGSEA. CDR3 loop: CSVGGPLGNEKLFF. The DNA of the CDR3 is TGCAGCGTGGGGGGACCCCTTGGGAATGAAAAACTGTTTTTT.